Presented here are 15 T cell receptor beta chains from one specimen sequenced in a study of patients and donors after allogeneic stem cell transplantation. TCRdb itself ran the RT-PCR reads through MiXCR, one entry per CDR3 protein. The table has around 30,000 distinct CDR3 sequences, around 35% seen once; the top ten hold about 80%. Sequenced: blood, either unsorted or a sorted T cell fraction (not recorded which). These receptors were taken from a human donor who was either an allogeneic HSCT recipient or a stem cell or donor lymphocyte infusion donor (not recorded which). It is not recorded whose cells these are; they may come from a transplant donor.

This clonotype was seen more than once but under ten times. DNA for the CDR3: TGTGCCAGCAAGGACTGGGCGGCCGGAAACACCATATATTTT. This codes for CASKDWAAGNTIYF. V is TRBV12-3 or TRBV12-4 and J is TRBJ1-3; D unresolved. This CDR3 contains 14 residues. The germline V and J ends were trimmed by 7 bases and 4 bases, with 14 bases remaining between them.

The chain carries TRBV18 and TRBJ1-1; a possible D gene is TRBD1 (6 bases). V lost 0 bases, J lost 0 bases, and 11 bases lay in between. CDR1 KGHSH and CDR2 LQKENI come from the germline V gene. The CDR3 runs to 16 residues. The CDR3 sequence: CASSPPQGPMNTEAFF. The DNA for the CDR3 is TGTGCCAGCTCACCACCACAGGGCCCAATGAACACTGAAGCTTTCTTT.

This clonotype was picked up a small number of times. This chain uses TRBV12-3 or TRBV12-4 with TRBJ1-4; maybe TRBD1 (6 bases). The CDR3 totals 16 residues. Trimming removed 3 bases at V and 1 base at J, with 12 bases between. The CDR3 nucleotides are TGTGCCAGCAGTTTTCTCCAGGGGAAAACTAATGAAAAACTGTTTTTT. Protein sequence: CASSFLQGKTNEKLFF.

The J gene is TRBJ2-6, the V gene TRBV12-3 or TRBV12-4; D ambiguous. This CDR3 has 14 amino acids. Trimming stripped 11 bases from V and 0 bases from J, with 11 bases between. CDR3 in amino acids: CAPNRLSGANVLTF. The CDR3 nucleotides are TGTGCCCCAAATCGGCTCTCTGGGGCCAACGTCCTGACTTTC.

J is TRBJ1-5 and V is TRBV3-1; D uncertain. Deletions cut 0 bases from V and 9 bases from J, with 9 bases between. CDR1 LGHDT and CDR2 YNNKEL come from the germline V gene (reference sequence). The CDR3 runs to 13 residues. The CDR3 protein is CASSQDTDRPQHF. CDR3 in DNA: TGTGCCAGCAGCCAAGATACGGACCGGCCCCAGCATTTT.

This rearrangement joins TRBV10-3 to TRBJ1-1; D is unclear. Germline V CDR1 and CDR2: ENHRY, SYGVKD. V lost 3 bases and J 3 bases, leaving 14 bases between the germline ends. This CDR3 spans 15 amino acids. In nucleotides, the CDR3 is TGTGCCATCAGTGACCCCAGGAGTGGGTACACTGAAGCTTTCTTT. This codes for CAISDPRSGYTEAFF.

This clonotype appeared a few times. The V call is TRBV25-1, the J call TRBJ2-2; 9 nucleotides line up with TRBD2. V lost 4 bases, J lost 4 bases, and 4 bases stayed unmatched. CDR3 size: 15 residues. Germline CDR1 and CDR2: MGHDK and SYGVNS. CDR3 loop: CASSVSGSLTGELFF. The CDR3, as DNA: TGTGCCAGCAGTGTTAGCGGGAGTCTCACCGGGGAGCTGTTTTTT.

The gene calls are TRBV7-3 and TRBJ2-2; D ambiguous. The germline CDR1 and CDR2 sequences are SGHTA and FQGTGA. This CDR3 spans 14 amino acids. Trimming left V 1 base short and J 1 base short, with 4 bases between. CDR3 DNA: TGTGCCAGCAGCTTAAAGGGGAACACCGGGGAGCTGTTTTTT. Its translation is CASSLKGNTGELFF.

The chain carries TRBV11-2 and TRBJ2-2; perhaps TRBD2 as D (6 bases). CDR1 and CDR2 from the germline V gene are SGHAT and FQNNGV. The CDR3 is 16 residues long. The V end was cut by 5 bases, the J end by 3 bases, with 16 bases between. As DNA, the CDR3 is TGTGCCAGCAGCCCAGTAGGCGGGAAGTACACCGGGGAGCTGTTTTTT. Encoded protein: CASSPVGGKYTGELFF. The full variable domain, rest sourced from reference TRBV11-2 and TRBJ2-2, is EAGVAQSPRYKIIEKRQSVAFWCNPISGHATLYWYQQILGQGPKLLIQFQNNGVVDDSQLPKDRFSAERLKGVDSTLKIQPAKLEDSAVYLCASSPVGGKYTGELFFGEGSRLTVL.

The chain combines TRBV29-1 with TRBJ1-4, with 8 bases that match TRBD1. The CDR3 is made up of 12 amino acids. Germline CDR1 SQVTM, CDR2 ANQGSEA. After removal of 7 bases from V and 5 bases from J, the junction contained 3 bases not matched to a gene. The DNA of the CDR3 is TGCAGCGGCAGGGGGCGGAATGAAAAACTGTTTTTT. This sequence encodes CSGRGRNEKLFF.

There are a few counts of this clonotype. The J gene is TRBJ1-5, the V gene TRBV20-1; no definite D call. The CDR3 length is 13 residues. Germline CDR1 is DFQATT and CDR2 is SNEGSKA (reference sequence). The ends were cut back, 0 bases at V and 1 base at J, with 4 bases in the middle. The CDR3 nucleotides are TGCAGTGCTAGAGAGGCCAGCAATCAGCCCCAGCATTTT. Translation gives CSAREASNQPQHF.

The chain uses TRBV6-2 or TRBV6-3 and TRBJ2-1; D not resolved. V lost 2 bases and J 4 bases, leaving 15 bases between the germline ends. Germline V gene lookup returns CDR1 MNHEY and CDR2 SVGEGT. The CDR3 length is 16 residues. The CDR3 here is CASSYTLGPTYNEQFF. In DNA, the CDR3 is TGTGCCAGCAGTTACACTCTAGGTCCTACTTACAATGAGCAGTTCTTC.

The chain links TRBV6-5 to TRBJ1-2, with TRBD1 as a possible D gene (5 bases). Germline lookup yields CDR1 MNHEY and CDR2 SVGAGI. This CDR3 comprises 16 residues. Deletions cut 0 bases from V and 4 bases from J, with 15 bases between. The CDR3 loop reads CASSYSVSRDAYGYTF. The CDR3 nucleotides read TGTGCCAGCAGTTACTCAGTATCCAGGGACGCCTATGGCTACACCTTC.

The chain joins TRBV7-6 to TRBJ2-2, with D maybe TRBD2 (5 bases). V was clipped by 2 bases and J by 1 base, with 5 bases between them. The CDR3 consists of 14 residues. Germline V gene data show CDR1 as SGHVS and CDR2 as FNYEAQ. CDR3 DNA sequence: TGTGCCAGCAGCTTACGGGAGAACACCGGGGAGCTGTTTTTT. Its translation: CASSLRENTGELFF.

The V gene is TRBV19, the J gene TRBJ1-2, with a possible D match to TRBD1 (6 bases). V lost 1 base to trimming and J lost 4 bases, with 13 bases between them. This CDR3 has 15 residues. Germline V gene data show CDR1 as LNHDA and CDR2 as SQIVND (reference sequence). CDR3 sequence reads: CASSIALQGFYGYTF. The DNA of the CDR3 is TGTGCCAGTAGTATAGCTCTACAGGGTTTCTATGGCTACACCTTC.